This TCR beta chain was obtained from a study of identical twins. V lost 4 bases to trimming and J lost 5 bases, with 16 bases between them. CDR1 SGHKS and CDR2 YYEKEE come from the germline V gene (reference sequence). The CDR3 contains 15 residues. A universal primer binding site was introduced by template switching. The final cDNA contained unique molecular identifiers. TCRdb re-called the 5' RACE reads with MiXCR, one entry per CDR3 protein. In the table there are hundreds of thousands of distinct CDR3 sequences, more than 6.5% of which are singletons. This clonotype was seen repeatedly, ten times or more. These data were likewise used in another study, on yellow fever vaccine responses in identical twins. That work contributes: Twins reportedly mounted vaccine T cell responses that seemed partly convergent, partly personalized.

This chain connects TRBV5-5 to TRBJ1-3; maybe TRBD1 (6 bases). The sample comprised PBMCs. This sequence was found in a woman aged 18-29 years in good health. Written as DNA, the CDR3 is TGTGCCAGCAGCCCAGGGGATACCTGGAGAAACACCATATATTTT. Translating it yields CASSPGDTWRNTIYF. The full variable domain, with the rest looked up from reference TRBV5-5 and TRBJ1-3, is DAGVTQSPTHLIKTRGQQVTLRCSPISGHKSVSWYQQVLGQGPQFIFQYYEKEERGRGNFPDRFSARQFPNYSSELNVNALLLGDSALYLCASSPGDTWRNTIYFGEGSWLTVV.